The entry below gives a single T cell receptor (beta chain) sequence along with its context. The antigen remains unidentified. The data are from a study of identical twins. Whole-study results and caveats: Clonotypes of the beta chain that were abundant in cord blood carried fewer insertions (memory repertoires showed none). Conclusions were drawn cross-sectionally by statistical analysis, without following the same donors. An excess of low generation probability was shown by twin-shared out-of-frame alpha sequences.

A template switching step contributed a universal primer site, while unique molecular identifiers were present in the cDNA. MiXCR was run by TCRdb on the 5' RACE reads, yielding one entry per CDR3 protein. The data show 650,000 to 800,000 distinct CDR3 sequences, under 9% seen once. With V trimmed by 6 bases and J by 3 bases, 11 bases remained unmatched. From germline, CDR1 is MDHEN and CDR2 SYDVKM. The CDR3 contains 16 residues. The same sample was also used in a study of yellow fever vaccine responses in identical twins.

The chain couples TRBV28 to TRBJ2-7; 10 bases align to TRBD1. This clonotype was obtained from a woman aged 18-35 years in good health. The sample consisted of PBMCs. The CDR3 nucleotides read TGTGCCAGCAGCAGAACCGGGGACAGGGGCTTCTACGAGCAGTACTTC. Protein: CASSRTGDRGFYEQYF.